A selection of T cell receptor beta chains follows, all from one sample in a study of response to subunit inactivated influenza vaccine. One entry per CDR3 protein, called by TCRdb with MiXCR from the RT-PCR reads. The top ten clones hold 2.5% to 3.5% of a sample with hundreds of thousands of distinct CDR3 sequences, 16% of them seen once. The starting material was CD4+ T cells sorted from PBMCs, obtained less than 25 months after vaccination. These receptors were collected from a man between 50 and 69 years old who received an inactivated influenza vaccine. Both conserved end residues are part of each CDR3. Expanded clones get a size class; other rows say once, few or many, or leave the size out.

j_call clone_size v_call cdr3_aa
TRBJ2-5 few TRBV7-3 CASSLTGLVSETQYF
TRBJ2-5 - TRBV7-3 CASSLGLAKEETQYF
TRBJ2-3 few TRBV10-3 CAISVRETTSTDTQYF
TRBJ2-5 - TRBV7-2 CASSHRRDQETQYF
TRBJ2-1 few TRBV6-5 CASSYSRGTGGGEQFF
TRBJ2-7 - TRBV27 CASRHAGAYEQYF
TRBJ1-1 - TRBV3-1 CASRETGMNTEAFF
TRBJ2-1 few TRBV18 CASSPVTSGRINEQFF
TRBJ2-3 many TRBV5-1 CASSFATVTDTQYF
TRBJ1-5 few TRBV7-2 CASSSRRPQHF
TRBJ1-2 - TRBV30 CAWRSRKNNYGYTF
TRBJ2-3 many TRBV4-3 CASSQNSGRHTDTQYF
TRBJ2-5 - TRBV20-1 CSARGGRVWTETQYF
TRBJ2-5 medium-sized TRBV29-1 CSVVRLEETQYF
TRBJ2-1 few TRBV11-2 CASSLLAAGSYNEQFF
TRBJ2-5 few TRBV5-1 CASSFRQQETQYF
TRBJ2-5 - TRBV20-1 CSAKTLQETQYF
TRBJ2-7 many TRBV6-5 CASSSPGQSSYEQYF
TRBJ2-2 - TRBV6-4 CASSAATGELFF
TRBJ1-1 - TRBV18 CASSPPGQGTNTEAFF
TRBJ2-1 - TRBV20-1 CSARDSRASSYNEQFF
TRBJ1-2 few TRBV3-1 CASSQSTGAGYTF